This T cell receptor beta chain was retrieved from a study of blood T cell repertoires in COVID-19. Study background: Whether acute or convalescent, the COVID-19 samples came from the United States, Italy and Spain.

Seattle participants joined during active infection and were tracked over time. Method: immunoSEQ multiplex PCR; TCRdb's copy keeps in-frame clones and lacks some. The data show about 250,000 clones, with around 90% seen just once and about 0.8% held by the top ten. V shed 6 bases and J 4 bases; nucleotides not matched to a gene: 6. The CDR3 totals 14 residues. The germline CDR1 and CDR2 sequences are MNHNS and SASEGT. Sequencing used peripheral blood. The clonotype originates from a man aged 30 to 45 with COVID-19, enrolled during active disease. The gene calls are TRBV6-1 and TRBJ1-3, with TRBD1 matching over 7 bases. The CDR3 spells CASRAQGKGNTIYF. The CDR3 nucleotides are TGTGCCAGCAGGGCACAGGGGAAAGGAAACACCATATATTTT.